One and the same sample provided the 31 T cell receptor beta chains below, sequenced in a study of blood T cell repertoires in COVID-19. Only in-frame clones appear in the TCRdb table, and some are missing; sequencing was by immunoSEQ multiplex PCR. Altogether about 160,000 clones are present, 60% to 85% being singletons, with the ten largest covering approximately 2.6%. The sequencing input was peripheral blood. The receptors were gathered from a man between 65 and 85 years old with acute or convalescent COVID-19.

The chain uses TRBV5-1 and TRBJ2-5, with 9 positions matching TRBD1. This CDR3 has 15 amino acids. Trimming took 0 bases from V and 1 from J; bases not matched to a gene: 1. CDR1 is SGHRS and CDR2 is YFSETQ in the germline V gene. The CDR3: CASSLDRGPQETQYF. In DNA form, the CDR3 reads TGCGCCAGCAGCTTGGACAGGGGGCCCCAAGAGACCCAGTACTTC.

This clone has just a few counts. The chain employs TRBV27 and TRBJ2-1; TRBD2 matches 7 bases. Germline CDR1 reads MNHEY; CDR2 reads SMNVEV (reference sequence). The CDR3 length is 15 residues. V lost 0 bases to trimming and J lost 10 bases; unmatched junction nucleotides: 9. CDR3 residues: CASSLSARASGEQFF. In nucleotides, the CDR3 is TGTGCCAGCAGTTTATCTGCCCGGGCTAGCGGCGAGCAGTTCTTC.

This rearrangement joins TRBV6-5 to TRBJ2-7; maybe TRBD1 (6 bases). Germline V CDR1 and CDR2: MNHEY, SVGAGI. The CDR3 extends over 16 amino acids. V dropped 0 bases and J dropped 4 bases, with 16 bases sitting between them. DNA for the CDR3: TGTGCCAGCAGTTACTCGCGGAGGACAGAGAATTACGAGCAGTACTTC. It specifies CASSYSRRTENYEQYF.

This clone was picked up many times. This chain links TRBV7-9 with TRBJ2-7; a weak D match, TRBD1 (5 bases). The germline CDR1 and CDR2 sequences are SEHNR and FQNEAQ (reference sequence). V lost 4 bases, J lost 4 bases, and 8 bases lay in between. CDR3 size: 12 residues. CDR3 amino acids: CASSYQGYEQYF. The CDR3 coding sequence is TGTGCCAGCAGCTATCAGGGTTACGAGCAGTACTTC.

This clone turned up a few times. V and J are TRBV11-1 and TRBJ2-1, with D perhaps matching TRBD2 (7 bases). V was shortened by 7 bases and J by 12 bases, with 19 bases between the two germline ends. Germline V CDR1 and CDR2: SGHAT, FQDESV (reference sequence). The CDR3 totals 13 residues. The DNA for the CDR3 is TGTGCCAGCATGCGAGCAAGGGGGGGCCCGCAGTTCTTC. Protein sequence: CASMRARGGPQFF.

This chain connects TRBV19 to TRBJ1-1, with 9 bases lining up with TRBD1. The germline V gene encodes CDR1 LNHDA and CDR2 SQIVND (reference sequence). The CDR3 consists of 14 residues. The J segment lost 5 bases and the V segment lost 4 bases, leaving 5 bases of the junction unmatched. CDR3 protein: CASSTTGGLTEAFF. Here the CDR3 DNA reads TGTGCCAGTAGTACCACAGGGGGCTTGACTGAAGCTTTCTTT.

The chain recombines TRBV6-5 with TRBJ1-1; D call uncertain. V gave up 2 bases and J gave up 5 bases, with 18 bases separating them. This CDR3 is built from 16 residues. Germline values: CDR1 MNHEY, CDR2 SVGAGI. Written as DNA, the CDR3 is TGTGCCAGCAGTTACGAACGGCTAGGGAGGAATACTGAAGCTTTCTTT. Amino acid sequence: CASSYERLGRNTEAFF.

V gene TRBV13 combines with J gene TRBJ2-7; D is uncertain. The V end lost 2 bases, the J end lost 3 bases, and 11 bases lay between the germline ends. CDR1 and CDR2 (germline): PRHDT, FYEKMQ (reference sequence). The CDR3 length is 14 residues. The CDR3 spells CASSLYSLLYEQYF. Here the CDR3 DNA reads TGTGCCAGCAGCTTATACAGCCTCCTCTACGAGCAGTACTTC.

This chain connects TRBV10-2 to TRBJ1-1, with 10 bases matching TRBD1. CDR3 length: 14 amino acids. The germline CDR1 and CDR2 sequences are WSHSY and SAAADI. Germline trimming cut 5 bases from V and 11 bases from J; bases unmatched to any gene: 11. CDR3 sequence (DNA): TGCGCCAGCAGTCCCCCTAGGGGGACAGGGGACGCTTTCTTT. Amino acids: CASSPPRGTGDAFF.

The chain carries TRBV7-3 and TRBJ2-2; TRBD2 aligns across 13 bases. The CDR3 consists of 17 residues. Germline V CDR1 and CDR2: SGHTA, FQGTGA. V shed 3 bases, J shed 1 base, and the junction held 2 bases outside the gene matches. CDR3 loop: CASSLGTSGVNTGELFF. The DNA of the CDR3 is TGTGCCAGCAGCTTGGGGACTAGCGGGGTGAACACCGGGGAGCTGTTTTTT.

The CDR3 nucleotides are TGTGCTAGTGGTCTCGGACAGGGTTTGGGAAAAACCTTC. The encoded protein is CASGLGQGLGKTF. The chain employs TRBV12-5 and TRBJ1-2; 8 bases are shared with TRBD1. Losses at the gene ends were 5 bases for V and 14 bases for J; bases not matched to a gene: 13. The CDR3 covers 13 residues. The germline V gene encodes CDR1 LGHNT and CDR2 FRNRAP.

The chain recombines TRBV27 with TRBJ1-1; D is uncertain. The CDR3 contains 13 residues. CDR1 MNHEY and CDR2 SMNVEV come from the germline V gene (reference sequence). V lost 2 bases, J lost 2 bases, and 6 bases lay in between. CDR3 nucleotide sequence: TGTGCCAGCAGTTTAGAGGTTAACACTGAAGCTTTCTTT. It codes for CASSLEVNTEAFF.

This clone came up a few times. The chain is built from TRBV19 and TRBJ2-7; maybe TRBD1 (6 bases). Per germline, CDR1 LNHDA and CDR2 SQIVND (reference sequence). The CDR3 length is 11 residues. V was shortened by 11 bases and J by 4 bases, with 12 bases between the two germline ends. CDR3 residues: CASRGGYEQYF. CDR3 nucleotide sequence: TGTGCCTCACGAGGGGGTTACGAGCAGTACTTC.

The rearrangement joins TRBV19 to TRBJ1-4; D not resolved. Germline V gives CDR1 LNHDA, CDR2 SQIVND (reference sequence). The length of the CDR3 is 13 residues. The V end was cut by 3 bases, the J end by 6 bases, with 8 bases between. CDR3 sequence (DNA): TGTGCCAGTAGTATCACCGCGTATGAAAAACTGTTTTTT. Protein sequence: CASSITAYEKLFF. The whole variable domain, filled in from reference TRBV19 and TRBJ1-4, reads DGGITQSPKYLFRKEGQNVTLSCEQNLNHDAMYWYRQDPGQGLRLIYYSQIVNDFQKGDIAEGYSVSREKKESFPLTVTSAQKNPTAFYLCASSITAYEKLFFGSGTQLSVL.

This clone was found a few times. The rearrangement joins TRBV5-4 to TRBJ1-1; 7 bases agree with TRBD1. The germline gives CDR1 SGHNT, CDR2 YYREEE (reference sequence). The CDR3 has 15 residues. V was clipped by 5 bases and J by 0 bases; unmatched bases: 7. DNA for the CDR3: TGTGCCAGCAGGCGGGACAGATACATGAACACTGAAGCTTTCTTT. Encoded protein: CASRRDRYMNTEAFF.

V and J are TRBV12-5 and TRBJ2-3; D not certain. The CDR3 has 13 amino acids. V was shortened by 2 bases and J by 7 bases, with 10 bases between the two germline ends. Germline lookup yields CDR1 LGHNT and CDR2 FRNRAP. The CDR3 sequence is CASGLNSLNTQYF. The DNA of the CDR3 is TGTGCTAGTGGTTTGAATAGCTTGAATACGCAGTATTTT.

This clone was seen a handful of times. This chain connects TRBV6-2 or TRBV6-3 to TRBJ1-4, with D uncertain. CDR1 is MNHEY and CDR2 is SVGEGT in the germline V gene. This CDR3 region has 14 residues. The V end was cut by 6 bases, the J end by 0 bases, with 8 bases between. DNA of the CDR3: TGTGCCAGCAGCACCCGGGCAACTAATGAAAAACTGTTTTTT. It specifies CASSTRATNEKLFF.

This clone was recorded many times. Here the CDR3 DNA reads TGTGCCAGCAGCCCGTCTGGGGCAGGGTCTAATGAAAAACTGTTTTTT. It encodes CASSPSGAGSNEKLFF. The V and J genes are TRBV7-9 and TRBJ1-4; D might be TRBD1 (5 bases). The CDR3 covers 16 residues. CDR1 is SEHNR and CDR2 is FQNEAQ in the germline V gene (reference sequence). V was cut by 5 bases and J by 3 bases, with 16 bases left in between.

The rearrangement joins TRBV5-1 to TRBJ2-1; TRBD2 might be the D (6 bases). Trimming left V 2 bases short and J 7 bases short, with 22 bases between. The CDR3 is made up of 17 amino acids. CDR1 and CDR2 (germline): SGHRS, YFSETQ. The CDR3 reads CASSLTRTTQRVNEQFF. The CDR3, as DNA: TGCGCCAGCAGCTTAACTAGGACTACCCAGAGGGTTAATGAGCAGTTCTTC. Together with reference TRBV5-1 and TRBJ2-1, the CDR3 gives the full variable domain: KAGVTQTPRYLIKTRGQQVTLSCSPISGHRSVSWYQQTPGQGLQFLFEYFSETQRNKGNFPGRFSGRQFSNSRSEMNVSTLELGDSALYLCASSLTRTTQRVNEQFFGPGTRLTVL.

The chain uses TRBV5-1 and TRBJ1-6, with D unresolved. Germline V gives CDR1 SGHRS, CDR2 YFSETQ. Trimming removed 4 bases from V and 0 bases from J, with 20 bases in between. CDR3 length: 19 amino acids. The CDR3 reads CASSPAGAPSSSYNSPLHF. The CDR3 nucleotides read TGCGCCAGCAGCCCCGCCGGAGCTCCAAGTAGCTCCTATAATTCACCCCTCCACTTT. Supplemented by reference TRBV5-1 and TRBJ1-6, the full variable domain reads KAGVTQTPRYLIKTRGQQVTLSCSPISGHRSVSWYQQTPGQGLQFLFEYFSETQRNKGNFPGRFSGRQFSNSRSEMNVSTLELGDSALYLCASSPAGAPSSSYNSPLHFGNGTRLTVT.

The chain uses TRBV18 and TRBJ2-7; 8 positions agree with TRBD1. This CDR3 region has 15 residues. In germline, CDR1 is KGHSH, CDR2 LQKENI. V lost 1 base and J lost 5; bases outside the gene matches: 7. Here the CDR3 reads CASSPLGQGKNEQYF. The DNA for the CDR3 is TGTGCCAGCTCACCACTCGGACAGGGAAAAAACGAGCAGTACTTC.

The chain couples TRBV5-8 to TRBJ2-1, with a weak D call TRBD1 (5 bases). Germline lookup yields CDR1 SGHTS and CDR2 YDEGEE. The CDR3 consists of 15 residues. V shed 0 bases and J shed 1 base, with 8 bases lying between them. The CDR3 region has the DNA TGTGCCAGCAGCTTGGAGGCAGGGTCCTACAATGAGCAGTTCTTC. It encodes CASSLEAGSYNEQFF.

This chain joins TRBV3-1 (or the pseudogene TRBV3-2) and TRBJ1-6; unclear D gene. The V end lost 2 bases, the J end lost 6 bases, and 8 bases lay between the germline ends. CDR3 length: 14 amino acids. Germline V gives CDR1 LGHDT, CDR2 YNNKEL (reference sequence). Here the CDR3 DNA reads TGTGCCAGCAGCCAACTTACTGGTAATTCACCCCTCCACTTT. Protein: CASSQLTGNSPLHF.

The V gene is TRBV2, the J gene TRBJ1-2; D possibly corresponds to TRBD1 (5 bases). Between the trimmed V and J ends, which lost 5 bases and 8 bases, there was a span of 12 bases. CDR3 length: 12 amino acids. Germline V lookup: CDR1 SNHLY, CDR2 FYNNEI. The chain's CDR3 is CASSPTGWGYTF. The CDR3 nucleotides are TGTGCCAGCAGTCCCACAGGTTGGGGCTACACCTTC.

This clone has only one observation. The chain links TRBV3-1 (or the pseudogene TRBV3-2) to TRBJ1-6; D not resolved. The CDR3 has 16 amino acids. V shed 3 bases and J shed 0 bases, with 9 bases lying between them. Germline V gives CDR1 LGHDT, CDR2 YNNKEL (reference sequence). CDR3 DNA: TGTGCCAGCAGCCAGCTAGGGAGCTCCTATAATTCACCCCTCCACTTT. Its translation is CASSQLGSSYNSPLHF.

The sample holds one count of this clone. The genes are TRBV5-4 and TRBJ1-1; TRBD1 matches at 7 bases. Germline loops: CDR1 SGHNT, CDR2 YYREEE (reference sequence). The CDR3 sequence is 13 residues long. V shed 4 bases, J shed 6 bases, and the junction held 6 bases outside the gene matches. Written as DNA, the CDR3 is TGTGCCAGCAGCCGAGACAGGGATCCTGAAGCTTTCTTT. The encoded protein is CASSRDRDPEAFF. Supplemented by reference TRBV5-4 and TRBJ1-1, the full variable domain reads ETGVTQSPTHLIKTRGQQVTLRCSSQSGHNTVSWYQQALGQGPQFIFQYYREEENGRGNFPPRFSGLQFPNYSSELNVNALELDDSALYLCASSRDRDPEAFFGQGTRLTVV.

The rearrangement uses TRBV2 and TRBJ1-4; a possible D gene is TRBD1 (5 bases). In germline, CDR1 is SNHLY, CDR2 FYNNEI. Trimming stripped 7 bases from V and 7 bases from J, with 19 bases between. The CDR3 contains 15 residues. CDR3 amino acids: CASIRREGLGEKLFF. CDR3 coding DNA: TGTGCCAGCATAAGACGGGAGGGGTTGGGTGAAAAACTGTTTTTT.

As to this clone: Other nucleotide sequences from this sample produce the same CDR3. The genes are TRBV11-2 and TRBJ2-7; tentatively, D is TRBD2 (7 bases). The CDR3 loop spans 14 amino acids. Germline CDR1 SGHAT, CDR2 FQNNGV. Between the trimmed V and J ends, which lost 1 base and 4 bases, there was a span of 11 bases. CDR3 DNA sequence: TGTGCCAGCAGCTTAGTTGGGGGGGCGTACGAGCAGTACTTC. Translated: CASSLVGGAYEQYF.

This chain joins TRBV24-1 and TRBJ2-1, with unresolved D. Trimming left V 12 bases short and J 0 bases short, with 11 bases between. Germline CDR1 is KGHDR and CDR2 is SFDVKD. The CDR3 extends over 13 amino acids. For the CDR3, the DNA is TGTGCCGCCGCCCGGAGCTCCTACAATGAGCAGTTCTTC. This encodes CAAARSSYNEQFF.

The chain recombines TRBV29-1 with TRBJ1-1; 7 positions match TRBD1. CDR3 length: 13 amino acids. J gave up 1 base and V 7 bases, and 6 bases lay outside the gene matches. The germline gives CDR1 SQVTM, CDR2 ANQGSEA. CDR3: CSAKTGSNTEAFF. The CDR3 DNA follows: TGCAGCGCTAAGACAGGGTCGAACACTGAAGCTTTCTTT.

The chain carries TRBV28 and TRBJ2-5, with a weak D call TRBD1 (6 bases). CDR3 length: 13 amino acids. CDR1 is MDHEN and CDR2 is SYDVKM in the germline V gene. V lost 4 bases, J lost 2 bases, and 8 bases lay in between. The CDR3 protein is CASSSGQQETQYF. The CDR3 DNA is TGTGCCAGCAGTTCTGGACAGCAAGAGACCCAGTACTTC.